One sample yielded the 27 T cell receptor beta chains listed below, sequenced in a study of blood T cell repertoires in COVID-19. Libraries were prepared by immunoSEQ multiplex PCR; TCRdb keeps only in-frame clonotypes and omits some of them. The table has approximately 190,000 clones, around 80% seen once. Input material: peripheral blood. The source is a man between 60 and 75 years old with acute or convalescent COVID-19.

The chain links TRBV5-1 to TRBJ2-3; possible D gene TRBD2, 6 bases. Looked up from germline, CDR1 is SGHRS and CDR2 is YFSETQ. V was pared by 0 bases and J by 0 bases, with 14 bases between. This CDR3 region has 17 residues. The CDR3 is CASSLGTLATSTDTQYF. CDR3 DNA sequence: TGCGCCAGCAGCTTGGGCACCCTAGCGACTAGCACAGATACGCAGTATTTT.

V and J are TRBV20-1 and TRBJ1-2; 9 bases align to TRBD1. V gave up 3 bases and J gave up 9 bases; unmatched junction bases: 5. The CDR3 has 12 residues. Germline V lookup: CDR1 DFQATT, CDR2 SNEGSKA (reference sequence). The CDR3 DNA reads TGCAGTGCTAGTGGACAGGGGAATAGCTACACCTTC. Its translation is CSASGQGNSYTF.

V and J are TRBV7-8 and TRBJ2-7; 10 nucleotides line up with TRBD2. The length of the CDR3 is 18 residues. The trim removed 1 base at V and 4 bases at J, leaving 13 bases unmatched. The germline gives CDR1 SGHVS, CDR2 FQNEAQ. The CDR3 coding sequence is TGTGCCAGCAGCTTAGTTGCTAGCGGGGGAGGAATTCCATACGAGCAGTACTTC. Protein: CASSLVASGGGIPYEQYF.

J is TRBJ1-1 and V is TRBV28, with D possibly TRBD1 on 6 matching bases. Looked up from germline, CDR1 is MDHEN and CDR2 is SYDVKM. The CDR3 length is 16 residues. Trimming took off 5 bases at V and 6 bases at J, with 22 bases between the two ends. The CDR3 coding sequence is TGTGCCAGCAGTCAACACTTGACAGGTTTGGACGCTGAAGCTTTCTTT. Its protein product is CASSQHLTGLDAEAFF.

J is TRBJ2-5 and V is TRBV2; 8 nucleotides match TRBD1. Unmatched junction bases numbered 6, after V lost 5 bases and J lost 7 bases. Germline CDR1 and CDR2: SNHLY and FYNNEI. The CDR3 sequence is 13 residues long. CDR3 in DNA: TGTGCCAGCAGTTCCGACAGGGGAGGGACCCAGTACTTC. Translating gives CASSSDRGGTQYF.

This chain uses TRBV6-4 with TRBJ2-1; TRBD2 matches at 11 bases. Germline V gives CDR1 MRHNA, CDR2 SNTAGT. Trimming cost V 6 bases and J 8 bases; bases outside gene matches: 6. The CDR3 runs to 14 residues. The DNA of the CDR3 is TGTGCCAGCAGCTTCCGACTAGCGGGGTATGAGCAGTTCTTC. Amino acid sequence: CASSFRLAGYEQFF.

V is TRBV7-9 and J is TRBJ1-1; D unclear. Trimming stripped 4 bases from V and 1 base from J, with 7 bases between. Looked up from germline, CDR1 is SEHNR and CDR2 is FQNEAQ (reference sequence). The CDR3 runs 13 residues. The CDR3 DNA reads TGTGCCAGCAGCTCCAGATGGAACACTGAAGCTTTCTTT. Amino acids: CASSSRWNTEAFF.

The chain employs TRBV15 and TRBJ1-1; the D gene is possibly TRBD1 (6 bases). Germline assignment: CDR1 LNHNV and CDR2 YYDKDF (reference sequence). The CDR3 contains 16 residues. The V gene lost 0 bases and the J gene lost 0 bases, with 11 bases spanning the gap. CDR3 DNA: TGTGCCACCAGCAGAGATCGGCAGGGGATGAACACTGAAGCTTTCTTT. It is translated as CATSRDRQGMNTEAFF.

The V gene is TRBV2, the J gene TRBJ1-1; D gene uncertain. The length of the CDR3 is 13 residues. From germline, CDR1 is SNHLY and CDR2 FYNNEI. Trimming shortened V by 4 bases and J by 4 bases, and 10 bases separated the two germline ends. The CDR3 coding sequence is TGTGCCAGCAGTGTTGGGTCAGGCACTGAAGCTTTCTTT. It is translated as CASSVGSGTEAFF.

The chain has TRBV11-2 and TRBJ1-5; maybe TRBD1 (5 bases). The V end lost 5 bases, the J end lost 4 bases, and 9 bases lay between the germline ends. The germline CDR1 and CDR2 sequences are SGHAT and FQNNGV. The CDR3 is 13 amino acids. The CDR3 DNA sequence: TGTGCCAGCAGCGGGGCGGGGAATCAGCCCCAGCATTTT. This encodes CASSGAGNQPQHF.

The rearrangement joins TRBV6-5 to TRBJ1-5; 8 nucleotides align to TRBD1. Losses at the gene ends were 6 bases for V and 6 bases for J; bases not matched to a gene: 7. The CDR3 length is 14 residues. The germline V gene has CDR1 MNHEY and CDR2 SVGAGI. CDR3 DNA sequence: TGTGCCAGCAGCACGGGACAGGAGACTCAGCCCCAGCATTTT. Its protein product is CASSTGQETQPQHF.

The chain couples TRBV9 to TRBJ1-3; no definite D call. In germline, CDR1 is SGDLS, CDR2 YYNGEE. This CDR3 has 15 amino acids. V gave up 3 bases and J gave up 0 bases, with 10 bases separating them. The CDR3 here is CASSAIQSSGNTIYF. In nucleotides, the CDR3 is TGTGCCAGCAGCGCGATACAGTCCTCTGGAAACACCATATATTTT.

The CDR3 here is CASSYLQGNQPQHF. The CDR3 nucleotides read TGTGCCAGCAGTTACCTACAGGGGAATCAGCCCCAGCATTTT. The chain has TRBV6-2 or TRBV6-3 and TRBJ1-5; TRBD1 aligns across 7 bases. Germline assignment: CDR1 MNHEY and CDR2 SVGEGT. The CDR3 runs to 14 residues. The J segment lost 4 bases and the V segment lost 2 bases, leaving 2 bases of the junction unmatched.

This chain links TRBV6-5 with TRBJ2-7, with TRBD1 matching over 8 bases. There are 14 residues in the CDR3. The germline V gene encodes CDR1 MNHEY and CDR2 SVGAGI. J was trimmed by 7 bases and V by 4 bases; bases with no gene match: 9. CDR3 region: CASSLWTGSKEQYF. The CDR3 DNA sequence: TGTGCCAGCAGTTTATGGACAGGGTCGAAGGAGCAGTACTTC.

This chain uses TRBV21-1 with TRBJ2-7; TRBD1 was called by the table and not checked on the DNA. TRBV21-1 corresponds to a pseudogene. The CDR3 has 16 residues. CDR3 in amino acids: CASSKALWDRAGEQYF. In DNA form, the CDR3 reads TGTGCCAGCAGCAAAGCGCTTTGGGACAGGGCGGGAGAGCAGTACTTC.

This clone was found a few times. The rearrangement uses TRBV7-2 and TRBJ1-4; TRBD1 agrees at 9 bases. The CDR3 covers 17 residues. Germline CDR1 reads SGHTA; CDR2 reads FQGNSA. The junction had 8 bases not matched to a gene; V was cut back by 5 bases and J by 1 base. In nucleotides, the CDR3 is TGTGCCAGCAGCCCCACCGGGACAGGGCTAACTAATGAAAAACTGTTTTTT. Amino acid sequence: CASSPTGTGLTNEKLFF.

This clone was observed a handful of times. The chain combines TRBV12-3 or TRBV12-4 with TRBJ1-2; weak D call: TRBD1 (6 bases). Trimming pared 6 bases from V and 4 bases from J, leaving 12 bases between. There are 13 residues in the CDR3. CDR3 amino acids: CASSRGTFYGYTF. In DNA form, the CDR3 reads TGTGCCAGCAGCCGAGGGACATTCTATGGCTACACCTTC.

This clone was recorded at least ten times. The chain uses TRBV5-1 and TRBJ2-2, with D possibly matching TRBD2 (5 bases). Trimming took off 4 bases at V and 6 bases at J, with 10 bases between the two ends. There are 13 residues in the CDR3. Germline V gene sequence: CDR1 SGHRS, CDR2 YFSETQ. The CDR3 sequence is CASSPDGAGELFF. In DNA, the CDR3 is TGCGCCAGCAGCCCCGACGGGGCCGGGGAGCTGTTTTTT. The variable domain in full, with the rest retrieved from reference TRBV5-1 and TRBJ2-2, is KAGVTQTPRYLIKTRGQQVTLSCSPISGHRSVSWYQQTPGQGLQFLFEYFSETQRNKGNFPGRFSGRQFSNSRSEMNVSTLELGDSALYLCASSPDGAGELFFGEGSRLTVL.

The chain couples TRBV7-8 to TRBJ2-5; perhaps TRBD2 as D (5 bases). Germline loops: CDR1 SGHVS, CDR2 FQNEAQ. The CDR3 totals 15 residues. Trimming took off 4 bases at V and 2 bases at J, with 14 bases between the two ends. The DNA of the CDR3 is TGTGCCAGCAGCTCAAGACGGACTGAACAAGAGACCCAGTACTTC. This codes for CASSSRRTEQETQYF.

The chain couples TRBV12-5 to TRBJ1-5, with 9 positions matching TRBD1. Germline V gives CDR1 LGHNT, CDR2 FRNRAP. The CDR3 consists of 19 residues. The V segment lost 0 bases and the J segment 0 bases; nucleotides outside the gene matches: 9. CDR3 DNA: TGTGCTAGTGGTTTGGTACTGGGACAGGGCTTCTATAGCAATCAGCCCCAGCATTTT. Translation: CASGLVLGQGFYSNQPQHF.

The rearrangement joins TRBV11-3 to TRBJ2-7; D remains unclear. The germline V gene has CDR1 SGHNT and CDR2 YENEEA. This CDR3 region has 14 residues. Trimming left V 5 bases short and J 0 bases short, with 11 bases between. The CDR3: CASSISSSSYEQYF. In DNA form, the CDR3 reads TGTGCCAGCAGCATTAGTTCCTCCTCCTACGAGCAGTACTTC. The full variable domain, completed using reference TRBV11-3 and TRBJ2-7, is EAGVVQSPRYKIIEKKQPVAFWCNPISGHNTLYWYLQNLGQGPELLIRYENEEAVDDSQLPKDRFSAERLKGVDSTLKIQPAELGDSAVYLCASSISSSSYEQYFGPGTRLTVT.

The rearrangement uses TRBV7-8 and TRBJ1-5, with D possibly being TRBD1 (6 bases). V gave up 3 bases and J gave up 0 bases, with 9 bases separating them. This CDR3 is built from 15 residues. Germline assignment: CDR1 SGHVS and CDR2 FQNEAQ. The DNA for the CDR3 is TGTGCCAGCAGCTTTACAGGGTCTAGCAATCAGCCCCAGCATTTT. It is translated as CASSFTGSSNQPQHF.

The V and J genes are TRBV6-2 or TRBV6-3 and TRBJ1-1; the D is unclear. CDR1 is MNHEY, CDR2 SVGEGT, per germline. This CDR3 comprises 15 residues. V was trimmed by 0 bases and J by 1 base, leaving 9 bases between them. CDR3 nucleotides: TGTGCCAGCAGTTACTCTAGCGAAGCGAACACTGAAGCTTTCTTT. Translating it yields CASSYSSEANTEAFF.

This clone was counted a few times. The chain is built from TRBV6-5 and TRBJ2-7, with D possibly being TRBD2 (5 bases). Germline values: CDR1 MNHEY, CDR2 SVGAGI. The CDR3 extends over 14 amino acids. With 2 bases removed from V and 3 bases from J, the gap between germline ends came to 11 bases. The CDR3 here is CASSYRIRGYEQYF. In nucleotides, the CDR3 is TGTGCCAGCAGTTACAGAATTCGGGGCTACGAGCAGTACTTC.

The chain uses TRBV24-1 and TRBJ2-1; 7 bases agree with TRBD1. This CDR3 is 17 amino acids long. After removal of 4 bases from V and 4 bases from J, the junction contained 12 bases not matched to a gene. Germline V gives CDR1 KGHDR, CDR2 SFDVKD. CDR3 residues: CATSDPDRVGLYNEQFF. The CDR3 coding sequence is TGTGCCACCAGTGACCCCGACAGGGTAGGGCTATACAATGAGCAGTTCTTC.

This clone has more than one count but fewer than ten. V is TRBV15 and J is TRBJ1-2; 9 bases fit TRBD1. The CDR3 has 16 residues. V shed 1 base, J shed 4 bases, and the junction held 7 bases outside the gene matches. Germline V CDR1 and CDR2: LNHNV, YYDKDF (reference sequence). CDR3 DNA: TGTGCCACCAGCAGAGGGGGACAGGGCTTTGGCTATGGCTACACCTTC. Translation gives CATSRGGQGFGYGYTF.

This rearrangement joins TRBV4-3 to TRBJ2-2, with TRBD1 as a possible D gene (5 bases). Deletions cut 4 bases from V and 3 bases from J, with 12 bases between. This CDR3 region has 15 residues. The germline V gene has CDR1 LGHNA and CDR2 YSLEER. For the CDR3, the DNA is TGCGCCAGCAGCCGTGACAGTTCGGACACCGGGGAGCTGTTTTTT. It specifies CASSRDSSDTGELFF.